A selection of T cell receptor beta chains follows, all from one sample in a study of control samples from healthy donors and cancer patients. Some clones are missing from TCRdb's copy, which holds only in-frame ones; the method was immunoSEQ multiplex PCR. The sample yields approximately 110,000 clones, under 90% seen once. Sequencing used blood. The receptors were gathered from a woman aged 45-65 years in good health. The CDR3 runs from the conserved cysteine through the conserved F or W. D genes are given only for firm matches. The listing skips clone size in some rows; elsewhere it reads once, few, many or a size class.

J gene,V gene,clone size,D gene,CDR3 protein,CDR3 DNA
TRBJ2-2,TRBV24-1,.,.,CATSDLPGVNTGELFF,TGTGCCACCAGTGATTTACCAGGGGTTAACACCGGGGAGCTGTTTTTT
TRBJ2-1,TRBV19,.,TRBD1,CASSIGQGNNEQFF,TGTGCCAGTAGTATCGGACAGGGTAACAATGAGCAGTTCTTC
TRBJ2-3,TRBV4-3,.,TRBD2,CASSQGFASGSDTQYF,TGCGCCAGCAGCCAAGGTTTCGCTAGCGGGTCAGATACGCAGTATTTT
TRBJ1-3,TRBV6-5,few,TRBD1,CASRTRDSSGNTIYF,TGTGCCAGCAGAACACGGGACAGTTCTGGAAACACCATATATTTT
TRBJ1-4,TRBV28,.,TRBD1,CASRKQGAGEKLFF,TGTGCCAGCAGGAAACAGGGGGCGGGGGAAAAACTGTTTTTT
TRBJ1-6,TRBV7-2,.,.,CASSLTGGSNSPLHF,TGTGCCAGCAGTCTAACCGGGGGCAGTAATTCACCCCTCCACTTT
TRBJ2-1,TRBV5-4,.,TRBD1,CASSPGGDRGNEQFF,TGTGCCAGCAGCCCCGGGGGGGACAGGGGGAATGAGCAGTTCTTC
TRBJ1-6,TRBV19,.,TRBD1,CASSERTGRNSPLHF,TGTGCCAGTAGTGAACGGACAGGAAGAAATTCACCCCTCCACTTT
TRBJ1-5,TRBV19,few,TRBD1,CASSPWTGQGRQPQHF,TGTGCCAGTAGTCCCTGGACAGGTCAGGGACGGCAGCCCCAGCATTTT
TRBJ2-5,TRBV7-2,.,TRBD1,CASSYIQGTYQETQYF,TGTGCCAGCAGCTACATACAGGGGACGTACCAAGAGACCCAGTACTTC
TRBJ2-1,TRBV3-1/TRBV3-2,.,TRBD2,CASSQDQHPPDGSRAGGKYNEQFF,TGTGCCAGCAGCCAAGATCAGCACCCGCCTGACGGTTCCCGAGCGGGGGGTAAGTACAATGAGCAGTTCTTC
TRBJ1-4,TRBV29-1,.,.,CSAPIGKGPTNEKLFF,TGCAGCGCCCCAATTGGTAAGGGTCCAACTAATGAAAAACTGTTTTTT
TRBJ2-3,TRBV24-1,.,.,CATSGLGGTSTDTQYF,TGTGCCACCAGTGGCCTGGGGGGGACAAGCACAGATACGCAGTATTTT
TRBJ2-3,TRBV2,.,.,CASSEASLDTQYF,TGTGCCAGCAGTGAGGCTAGCCTGGATACGCAGTATTTT
TRBJ1-4,TRBV6-5,.,.,CASSPGTGPNEKLFF,TGTGCCAGCAGTCCCGGGACCGGGCCTAATGAAAAACTGTTTTTT
TRBJ2-7,TRBV12-2,.,.,CASRLAGGIRDSSCEQYF,TGTGCAAGTCGCTTAGCGGGGGGGATTCGGGACAGCTCCTGCGAGCAGTACTTC
TRBJ1-6,TRBV2,few,TRBD1,CASSDLEWTGSSYNSPLHF,TGTGCCAGCAGTGACCTCGAGTGGACAGGGAGCTCCTATAATTCACCCCTCCACTTT
TRBJ1-1,TRBV5-1,.,TRBD1,CASSPLQGVDTEAFF,TGCGCCAGCAGCCCGTTACAGGGGGTGGACACTGAAGCTTTCTTT
TRBJ1-1,TRBV11-3,.,TRBD1,CASRPRQGERTEAFF,TGTGCCAGCAGACCGAGACAGGGGGAGCGGACTGAAGCTTTCTTT
TRBJ1-2,TRBV6-1,.,TRBD1,CASSDDRGYGYTF,TGTGCCAGCAGTGATGACAGGGGTTATGGCTACACCTTC
TRBJ2-7,TRBV4-2,.,TRBD2,CASSQDLGTSGSYEQYF,TGTGCCAGCAGCCAAGATTTGGGGACTAGCGGTTCCTACGAGCAGTACTTC
TRBJ1-2,TRBV3-1/TRBV3-2,.,.,CASSQDLGSYGYTF,TGTGCCAGCAGCCAAGATCTGGGTTCGTATGGCTACACCTTC
TRBJ2-3,TRBV6-2/TRBV6-3,once,TRBD2,CASSSGLAGTDTQYF,TGTGCCAGCAGTTCGGGACTAGCGGGGACAGATACGCAGTATTTT
TRBJ2-3,TRBV6-2/TRBV6-3,.,.,CASSYLYPDTDTQYF,TGTGCCAGCAGTTACCTGTACCCAGACACAGATACGCAGTATTTT
TRBJ1-1,TRBV7-9,.,.,CASSLIESSLEAFF,TGTGCCAGCAGCTTAATAGAAAGCTCACTGGAAGCTTTCTTT
TRBJ2-5,TRBV27,.,.,CASSPSETQETQYF,TGTGCCAGCAGCCCCTCAGAGACCCAAGAGACCCAGTACTTC
TRBJ2-6,TRBV29-1,.,.,CSVGLDSGANVLTF,TGCAGCGTTGGACTGGACTCTGGGGCCAACGTCCTGACTTTC
TRBJ1-1,TRBV7-2,.,.,CASSLAGVTEAFF,TGTGCCAGCAGCTTAGCAGGGGTCACTGAAGCTTTCTTT
TRBJ1-2,TRBV10-3,.,.,CAIREVVYGYTF,TGTGCCATCAGGGAGGTTGTCTATGGCTACACCTTC
TRBJ1-2,TRBV28,.,.,CASSFYRYGYTF,TGTGCCAGCAGTTTTTACCGCTATGGCTACACCTTC
TRBJ2-1,TRBV19,few,.,CASSRFQNNEQFF,TGTGCCAGTAGTAGGTTTCAGAACAATGAGCAGTTCTTC
TRBJ2-1,TRBV11-3,.,TRBD2,CASSPRSGGRGNEQFF,TGTGCCAGCAGCCCGAGGTCGGGAGGGCGAGGCAATGAGCAGTTCTTC
TRBJ1-1,TRBV24-1,.,.,CATRLITEAFF,TGTGCCACCCGACTGATTACTGAAGCTTTCTTT
TRBJ2-5,TRBV9,.,.,CASSVQAYPEETQYF,TGTGCCAGCAGCGTACAGGCCTACCCAGAAGAGACCCAGTACTTC